This T cell receptor (beta chain) appears in the sequencing data of a study of technical replicates of blood from a few donors. Generated by immunoSEQ multiplex PCR, the TCRdb table keeps only in-frame clones and is missing some. The sample yields 85,000 to 100,000 clones, 90% to 96% seen once. This CDR3 region has 16 residues. Unmatched junction bases numbered 15, after V lost 6 bases and J lost 8 bases. Germline CDR1 is SGHAT and CDR2 is FQNNGV. The sequence was obtained from a human donor in good health. The chain employs TRBV11-2 and TRBJ2-1; 8 nucleotides agree with TRBD2. Sequenced material: T cells isolated from PBMCs. The CDR3 sequence: CASSYTGTRLFHEQFF. CDR3 nucleotides: TGTGCCAGCAGTTATACCGGGACTAGGCTCTTTCATGAGCAGTTCTTC.